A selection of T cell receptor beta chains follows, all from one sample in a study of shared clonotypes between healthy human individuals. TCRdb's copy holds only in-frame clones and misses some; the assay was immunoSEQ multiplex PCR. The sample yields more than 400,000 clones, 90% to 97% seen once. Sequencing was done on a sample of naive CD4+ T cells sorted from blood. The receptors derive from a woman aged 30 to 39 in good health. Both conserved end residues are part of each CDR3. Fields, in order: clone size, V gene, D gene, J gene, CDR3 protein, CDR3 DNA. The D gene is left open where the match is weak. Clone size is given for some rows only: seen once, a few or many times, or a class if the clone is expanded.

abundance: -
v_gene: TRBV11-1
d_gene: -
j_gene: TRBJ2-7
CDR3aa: CASSFPGAARGEQYF
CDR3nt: TGTGCCAGCAGCTTCCCGGGGGCAGCTCGAGGCGAGCAGTACTTC

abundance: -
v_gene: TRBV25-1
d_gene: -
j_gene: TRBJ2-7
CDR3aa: CASSLLNTGPYEQYF
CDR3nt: TGTGCCAGCAGTCTCCTTAACACGGGCCCCTACGAGCAGTACTTC

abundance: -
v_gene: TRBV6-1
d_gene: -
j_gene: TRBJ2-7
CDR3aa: CASTNRGPVYF
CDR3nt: TGTGCCAGCACCAATCGGGGTCCTGTCTACTTC

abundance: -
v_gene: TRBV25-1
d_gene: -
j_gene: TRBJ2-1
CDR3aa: CASSDPSSSVSSYNEQFF
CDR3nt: TGTGCCAGCAGTGACCCAAGCTCTAGCGTGAGCTCCTACAATGAGCAGTTCTTC

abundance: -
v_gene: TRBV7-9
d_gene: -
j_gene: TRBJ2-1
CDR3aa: CASSKRPREQFF
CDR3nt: TGTGCCAGCAGCAAACGACCCCGTGAGCAGTTCTTC

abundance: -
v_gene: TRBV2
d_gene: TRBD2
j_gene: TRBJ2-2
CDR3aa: CASQRGGTGELFF
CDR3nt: TGTGCCAGCCAGCGGGGAGGCACCGGGGAGCTGTTTTTT

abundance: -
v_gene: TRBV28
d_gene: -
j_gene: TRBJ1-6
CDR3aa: CASKSGNPKPLHF
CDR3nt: TGTGCCAGCAAAAGTGGTAACCCGAAACCCCTCCACTTT

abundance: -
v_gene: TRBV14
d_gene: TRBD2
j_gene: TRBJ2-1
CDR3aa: CASSQVAGGNEQFF
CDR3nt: TGTGCCAGCAGCCAAGTGGCGGGAGGGAATGAGCAGTTCTTC

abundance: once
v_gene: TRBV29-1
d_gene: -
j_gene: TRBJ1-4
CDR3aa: CSVGYGQGPNEKLFF
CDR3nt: TGCAGCGTTGGGTACGGCCAGGGGCCTAATGAAAAACTGTTTTTT

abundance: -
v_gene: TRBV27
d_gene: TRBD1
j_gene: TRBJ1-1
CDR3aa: CASSFQDFRAGGSTEAFF
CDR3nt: TGTGCCAGCAGTTTTCAGGATTTTAGGGCAGGGGGGAGCACTGAAGCTTTCTTT

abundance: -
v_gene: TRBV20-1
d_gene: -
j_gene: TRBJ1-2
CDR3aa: CSARRGYGYTF
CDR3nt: TGCAGTGCAAGAAGAGGCTATGGCTACACCTTC

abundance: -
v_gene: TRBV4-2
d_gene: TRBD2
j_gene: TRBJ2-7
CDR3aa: CASSQDRPTQREGRYEQYF
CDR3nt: TGTGCCAGCAGCCAAGACCGACCGACTCAGCGGGAGGGCCGCTACGAGCAGTACTTC

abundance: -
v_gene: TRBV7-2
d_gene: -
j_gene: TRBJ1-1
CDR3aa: CASSLSQGPPRTEAFF
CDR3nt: TGTGCCAGCAGCTTATCCCAGGGGCCTCCGAGGACTGAAGCTTTCTTT

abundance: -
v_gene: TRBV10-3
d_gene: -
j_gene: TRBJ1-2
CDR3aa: CAISDLDNGYTF
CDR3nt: TGTGCCATCAGTGATCTCGATAATGGCTACACCTTC

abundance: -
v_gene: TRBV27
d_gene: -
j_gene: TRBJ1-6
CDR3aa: CASSGEGGRGSPLHF
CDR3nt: TGTGCCAGCAGCGGGGAGGGTGGAAGAGGATCACCCCTCCACTTT

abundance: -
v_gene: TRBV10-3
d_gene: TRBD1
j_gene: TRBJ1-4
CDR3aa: CAISATGTGNEKLFF
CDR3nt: TGTGCCATCAGTGCAACCGGGACAGGAAATGAAAAACTGTTTTTT

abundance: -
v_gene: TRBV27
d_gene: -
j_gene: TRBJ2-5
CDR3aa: CASSFGGTTPSGETQYF
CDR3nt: TGTGCCAGCAGTTTTGGCGGAACTACCCCATCGGGCGAGACCCAGTACTTC

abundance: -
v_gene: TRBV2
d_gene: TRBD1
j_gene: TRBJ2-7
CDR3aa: CARSDRGNYEQYF
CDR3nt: TGTGCCAGGTCGGACAGGGGAAACTACGAGCAGTACTTC

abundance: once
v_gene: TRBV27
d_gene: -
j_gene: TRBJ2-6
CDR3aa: CASSFWSSGANVLTF
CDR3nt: TGTGCCAGCAGTTTTTGGAGCTCTGGGGCCAACGTCCTGACTTTC

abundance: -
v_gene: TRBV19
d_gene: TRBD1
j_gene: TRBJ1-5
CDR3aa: CASSLQGAIQPQHF
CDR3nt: TGTGCCAGTAGTTTACAGGGGGCGATTCAGCCCCAGCATTTT

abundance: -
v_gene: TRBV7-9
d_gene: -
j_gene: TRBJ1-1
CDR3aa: CASSLIAGSQNTEAFF
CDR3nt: TGTGCCAGCAGCTTAATCGCAGGGTCTCAGAACACTGAAGCTTTCTTT

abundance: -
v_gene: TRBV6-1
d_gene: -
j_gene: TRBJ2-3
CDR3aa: CASSRTDTQYF
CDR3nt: TGTGCCAGCTCCCGGACAGATACGCAGTATTTT

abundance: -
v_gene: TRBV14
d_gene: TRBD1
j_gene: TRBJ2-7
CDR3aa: CASSQTWTGDNEQYF
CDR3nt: TGTGCCAGCAGCCAGACGTGGACAGGGGATAACGAGCAGTACTTC

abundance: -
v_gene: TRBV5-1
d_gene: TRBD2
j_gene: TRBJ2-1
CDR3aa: CASKETSGRALNEQFF
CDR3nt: TGCGCCAGCAAGGAGACTAGCGGGAGGGCACTAAATGAGCAGTTCTTC

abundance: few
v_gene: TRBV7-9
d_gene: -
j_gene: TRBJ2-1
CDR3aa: CASSPYNEQFF
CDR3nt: TGTGCCAGCAGCCCCTACAATGAGCAGTTCTTC

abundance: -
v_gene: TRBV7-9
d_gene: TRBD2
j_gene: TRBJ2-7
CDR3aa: CASSLTGLAGGSYEQYF
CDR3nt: TGTGCCAGCAGCTTGACGGGACTAGCGGGAGGGAGCTACGAGCAGTACTTC

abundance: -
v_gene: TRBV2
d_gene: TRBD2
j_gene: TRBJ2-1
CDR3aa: CASSLLAGLVNEQFF
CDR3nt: TGTGCCAGCAGTCTGCTGGCGGGACTAGTCAATGAGCAGTTCTTC

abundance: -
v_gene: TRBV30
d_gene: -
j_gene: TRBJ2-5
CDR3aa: CAWSVSGTVPGETQYF
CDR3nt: TGTGCCTGGAGTGTAAGCGGGACAGTGCCTGGAGAGACCCAGTACTTC

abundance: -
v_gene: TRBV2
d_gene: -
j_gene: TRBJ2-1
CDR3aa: CASSEGGPNRAVDNEQFF
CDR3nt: TGTGCCAGCAGTGAGGGGGGACCCAACAGGGCTGTCGACAATGAGCAGTTCTTC

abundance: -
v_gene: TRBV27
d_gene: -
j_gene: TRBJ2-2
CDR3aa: CASSLGQRRTGELFF
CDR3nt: TGTGCCAGCAGTCTCGGACAGCGGAGGACCGGGGAGCTGTTTTTT

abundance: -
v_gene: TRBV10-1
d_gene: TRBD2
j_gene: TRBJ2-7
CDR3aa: CASSAGLAGFYEQYF
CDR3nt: TGCGCCAGCAGCGCAGGACTAGCGGGCTTCTACGAGCAGTACTTC

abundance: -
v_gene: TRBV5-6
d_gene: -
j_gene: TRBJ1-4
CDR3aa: CASSPAGRHEKLFF
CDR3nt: TGTGCCAGCAGCCCGGCGGGGAGGCATGAAAAACTGTTTTTT

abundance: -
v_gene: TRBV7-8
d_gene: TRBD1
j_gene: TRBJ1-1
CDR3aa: CASSPRQGLNTEAFF
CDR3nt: TGTGCCAGCAGCCCCAGACAGGGGCTGAACACTGAAGCTTTCTTT

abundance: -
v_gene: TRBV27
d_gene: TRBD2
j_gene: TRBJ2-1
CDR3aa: CASSLAGVRGEQFF
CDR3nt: TGTGCCAGCAGTTTAGCGGGAGTACGAGGTGAGCAGTTCTTC

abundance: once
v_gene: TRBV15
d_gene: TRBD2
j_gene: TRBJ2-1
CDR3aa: CATSEWTSGRAGNEQFF
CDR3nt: TGTGCCACCAGCGAATGGACTAGCGGGAGGGCTGGCAATGAGCAGTTCTTC

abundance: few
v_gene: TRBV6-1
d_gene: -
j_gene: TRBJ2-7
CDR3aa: CASGVQLQHEQYF
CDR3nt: TGTGCCAGCGGGGTACAACTCCAACACGAGCAGTACTTC

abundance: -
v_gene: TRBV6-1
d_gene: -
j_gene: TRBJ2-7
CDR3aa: CASSQGINEQYF
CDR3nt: TGTGCCAGCAGTCAGGGTATCAACGAGCAGTACTTC

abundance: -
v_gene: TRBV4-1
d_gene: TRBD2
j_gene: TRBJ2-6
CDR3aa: CASSQALGGSGGANVLTF
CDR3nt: TGCGCCAGCAGCCAAGCACTCGGGGGGAGTGGTGGGGCCAACGTCCTGACTTTC

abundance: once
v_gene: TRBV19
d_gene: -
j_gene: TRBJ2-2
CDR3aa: CASSVRDTYTGELFF
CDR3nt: TGTGCCAGTAGTGTGCGGGACACTTACACCGGGGAGCTGTTTTTT

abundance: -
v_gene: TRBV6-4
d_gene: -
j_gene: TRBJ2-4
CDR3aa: CASSDSPWGIQYF
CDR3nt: TGTGCCAGCAGTGACAGTCCTTGGGGCATTCAGTACTTC

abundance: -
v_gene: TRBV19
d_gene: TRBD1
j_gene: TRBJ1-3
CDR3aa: CASSPRTGGGNTIYF
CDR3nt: TGTGCCAGTAGTCCACGGACAGGCGGAGGAAACACCATATATTTT

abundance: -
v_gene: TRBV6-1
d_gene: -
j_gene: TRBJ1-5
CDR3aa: CASRGTYQPQHF
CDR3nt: TGTGCCAGCAGGGGAACGTATCAGCCCCAGCATTTT

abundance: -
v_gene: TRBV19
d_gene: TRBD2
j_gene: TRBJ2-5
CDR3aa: CASSPGSGNWETQYF
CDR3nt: TGTGCCAGTAGTCCTGGTAGCGGGAACTGGGAGACCCAGTACTTC

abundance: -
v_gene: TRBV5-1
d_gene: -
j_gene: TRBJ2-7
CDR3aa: CASSLEVRARSAESSYEQYF
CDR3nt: TGCGCCAGCAGCTTGGAGGTCCGGGCGCGGAGCGCGGAGAGCTCCTACGAGCAGTACTTC

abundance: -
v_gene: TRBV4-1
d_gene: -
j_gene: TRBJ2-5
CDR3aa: CASSQVPQETQYF
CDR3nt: TGCGCCAGCAGCCAAGTCCCACAAGAGACCCAGTACTTC

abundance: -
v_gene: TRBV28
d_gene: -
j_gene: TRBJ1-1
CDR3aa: CASSLRSSTEAFF
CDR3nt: TGTGCCAGCAGTTTAAGATCCAGCACTGAAGCTTTCTTT